Here is one T cell receptor beta chain with its context. Antigen specificity is unknown. Other DNA sequences of this sample code for an identical CDR3. This entry belongs to a study of cytomegalovirus exposure and HLA in healthy donors. Across the study: A data release that came early held approximately 92 million unique TCRs from HLA-typed donors. Study-wide results and limits: Among donors in an Asian-associated ancestry cluster, a later analysis reportedly found fewer N-insertions than the roughly 610-donor mean. More clonal expansion characterized HLA-associated TCR beta chains than equally common others in a later analysis.

The CDR3 sequence is 11 residues long. V lost 3 bases and J lost 7, with 4 bases in between. Per the germline V gene, CDR1 is MDHEN and CDR2 is SYDVKM. The PCR had 60 Vbeta and 13 Jbeta primers. Method: immunoSEQ multiplex PCR; TCRdb's copy keeps in-frame clones and lacks some. This table has roughly 150,000 clones, 85% appearing once. This receptor was obtained from a boy under 10 years old in good health and CMV-seronegative. Material for sequencing was PBMCs. This chain joins TRBV28 and TRBJ1-5; D gene uncertain. CDR3 loop: CASSFSQPQHF. Here the CDR3 DNA reads TGTGCCAGCAGTTTCTCCCAGCCCCAGCATTTT. The full variable domain, its missing parts supplied by reference TRBV28 and TRBJ1-5, is DVKVTQSSRYLVKRTGEKVFLECVQDMDHENMFWYRQDPGLGLRLIYFSYDVKMKEKGDIPEGYSVSREKKERFSLILESASTNQTSMYLCASSFSQPQHFGDGTRLSIL.